The present T cell receptor beta chain was sequenced within a study of T-cell reconstitution after alpha-beta-depleted transplantation in children. The TCRbeta library incorporated unique molecular identifiers. A single record per CDR3 protein comes from TCRdb applying MiXCR to the PCR reads. The data hold under 750,000 distinct CDR3 sequences, with more than 20% observed a single time. This clonotype was picked up many times. What it recognizes is unknown. Study conclusions and caveats: By one year post-transplant, T-cell counts and diversity largely arose from T cells that were newly produced. The high TCRbeta diversity at day 60 in some patients came from surviving recipient T cells and thymic progenitors.

Germline V CDR1 and CDR2: MDHEN, SYDVKM. The V and J ends lost 0 bases and 7 bases respectively, with 9 bases between them. This CDR3 contains 13 residues. The sequences come from PBMCs, mostly from graft donor cells, collected 360 days after TCRalphabeta/CD19-depleted stem cell transplant. This chain uses TRBV28 with TRBJ1-2; D may be TRBD1 (5 bases). The clonotype comes from a boy under three years old who had a stem cell transplant for acute myeloid leukemia, so the T cells may come from the graft donor. The CDR3: CASSLWQGSGYTF. The CDR3 bases are TGTGCCAGCAGTTTATGGCAGGGAAGTGGCTACACCTTC.